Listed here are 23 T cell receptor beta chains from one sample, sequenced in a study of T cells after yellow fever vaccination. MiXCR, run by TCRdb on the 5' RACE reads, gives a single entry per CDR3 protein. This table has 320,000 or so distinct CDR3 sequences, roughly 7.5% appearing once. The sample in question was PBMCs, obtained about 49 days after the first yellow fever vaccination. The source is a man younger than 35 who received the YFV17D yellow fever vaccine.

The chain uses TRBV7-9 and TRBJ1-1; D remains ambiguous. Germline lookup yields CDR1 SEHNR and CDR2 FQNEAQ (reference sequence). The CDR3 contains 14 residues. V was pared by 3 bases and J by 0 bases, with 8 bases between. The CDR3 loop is CASSLVELNTEAFF. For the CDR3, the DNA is TGTGCCAGCAGCTTGGTGGAGTTGAACACTGAAGCTTTCTTT.

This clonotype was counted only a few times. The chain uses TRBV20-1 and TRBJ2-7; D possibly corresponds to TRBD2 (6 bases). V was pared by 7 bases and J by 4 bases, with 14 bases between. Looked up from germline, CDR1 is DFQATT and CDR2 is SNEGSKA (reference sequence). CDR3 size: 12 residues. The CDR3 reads CSVAGKSYEQYF. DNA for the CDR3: TGCAGTGTGGCGGGGAAGAGTTACGAGCAGTACTTC.

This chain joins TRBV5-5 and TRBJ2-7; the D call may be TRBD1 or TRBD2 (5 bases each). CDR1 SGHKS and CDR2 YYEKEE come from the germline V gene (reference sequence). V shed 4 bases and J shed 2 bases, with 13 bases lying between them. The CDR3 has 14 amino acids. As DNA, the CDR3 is TGTGCCAGCAGCCAGGGACCGGGCACCTACGAGCAGTACGTC. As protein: CASSQGPGTYEQYV.

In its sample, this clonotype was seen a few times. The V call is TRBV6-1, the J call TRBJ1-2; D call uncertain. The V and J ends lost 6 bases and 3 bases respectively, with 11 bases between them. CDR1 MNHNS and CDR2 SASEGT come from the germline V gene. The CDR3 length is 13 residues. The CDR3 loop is CASSIGIHYGYTF. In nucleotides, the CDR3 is TGTGCCAGCAGCATCGGGATACACTATGGCTACACCTTC.

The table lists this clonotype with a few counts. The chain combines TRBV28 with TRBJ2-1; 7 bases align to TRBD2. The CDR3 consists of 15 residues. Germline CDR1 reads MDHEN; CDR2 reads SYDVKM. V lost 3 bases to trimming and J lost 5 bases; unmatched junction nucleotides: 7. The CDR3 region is CASSFLRGSDNEQFF. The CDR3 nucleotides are TGTGCCAGCAGTTTCTTGCGGGGGAGTGACAATGAGCAGTTCTTC.

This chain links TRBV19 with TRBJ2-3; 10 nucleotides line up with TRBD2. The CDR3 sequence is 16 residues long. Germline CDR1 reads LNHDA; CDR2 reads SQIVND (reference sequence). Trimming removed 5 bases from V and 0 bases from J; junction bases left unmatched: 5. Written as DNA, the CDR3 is TGTGCCAGTAGTCCAGGACTAGCGGCCAGCACAGATACGCAGTATTTT. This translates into CASSPGLAASTDTQYF.

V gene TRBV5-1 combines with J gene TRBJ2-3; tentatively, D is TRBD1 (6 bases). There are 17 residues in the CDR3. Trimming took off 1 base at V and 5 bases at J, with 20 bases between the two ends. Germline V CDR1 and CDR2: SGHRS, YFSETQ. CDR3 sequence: CASSLFSSGRGGDTQYF. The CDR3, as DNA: TGCGCCAGCAGCTTGTTCAGCTCGGGCAGGGGTGGAGATACGCAGTATTTT. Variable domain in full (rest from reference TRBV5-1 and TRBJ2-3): KAGVTQTPRYLIKTRGQQVTLSCSPISGHRSVSWYQQTPGQGLQFLFEYFSETQRNKGNFPGRFSGRQFSNSRSEMNVSTLELGDSALYLCASSLFSSGRGGDTQYFGPGTRLTVL.

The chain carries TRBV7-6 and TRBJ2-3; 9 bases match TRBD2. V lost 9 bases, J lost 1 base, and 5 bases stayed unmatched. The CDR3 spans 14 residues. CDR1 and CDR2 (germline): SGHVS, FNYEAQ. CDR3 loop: CARSAGGGTDTQYF. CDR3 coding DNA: TGTGCCAGAAGCGCGGGGGGGGGCACAGATACGCAGTATTTT. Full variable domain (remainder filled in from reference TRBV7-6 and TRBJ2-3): GAGVSQSPRYKVTKRGQDVALRCDPISGHVSLYWYRQALGQGPEFLTYFNYEAQQDKSGLPNDRFSAERPEGSISTLTIQRTEQRDSAMYRCARSAGGGTDTQYFGPGTRLTVL.

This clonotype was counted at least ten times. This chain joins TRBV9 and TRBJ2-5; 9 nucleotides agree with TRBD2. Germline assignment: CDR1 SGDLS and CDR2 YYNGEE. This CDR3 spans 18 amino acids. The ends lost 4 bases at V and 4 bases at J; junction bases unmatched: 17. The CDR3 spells CASSLSAGVAGVLETQYF. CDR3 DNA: TGTGCCAGCAGCCTCTCGGCGGGGGTAGCGGGGGTCCTAGAGACCCAGTACTTC.

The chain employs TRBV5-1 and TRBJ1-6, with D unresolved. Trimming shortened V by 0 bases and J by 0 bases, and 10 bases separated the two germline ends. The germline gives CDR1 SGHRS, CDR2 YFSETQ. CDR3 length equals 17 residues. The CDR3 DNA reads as TGCGCCAGCAGCTTGGCCCCGGACGGCTCCTATAATTCACCCCTCCACTTT. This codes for CASSLAPDGSYNSPLHF.

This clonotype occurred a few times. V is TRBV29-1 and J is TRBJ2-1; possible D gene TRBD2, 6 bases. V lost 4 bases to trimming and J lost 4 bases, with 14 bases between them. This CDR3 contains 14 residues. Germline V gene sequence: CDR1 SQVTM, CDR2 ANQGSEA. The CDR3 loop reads CSVAGSGVYNEQFF. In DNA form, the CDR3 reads TGCAGCGTTGCGGGGTCGGGGGTATACAATGAGCAGTTCTTC.

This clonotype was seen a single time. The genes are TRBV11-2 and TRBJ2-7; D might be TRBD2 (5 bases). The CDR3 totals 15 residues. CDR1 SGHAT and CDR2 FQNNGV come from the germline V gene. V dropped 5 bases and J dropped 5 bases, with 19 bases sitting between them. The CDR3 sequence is CASSRGAEGFDEQYF. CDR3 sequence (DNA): TGTGCCAGCAGCCGAGGTGCAGAGGGCTTCGACGAGCAGTACTTC. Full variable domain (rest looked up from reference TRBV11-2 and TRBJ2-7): EAGVAQSPRYKIIEKRQSVAFWCNPISGHATLYWYQQILGQGPKLLIQFQNNGVVDDSQLPKDRFSAERLKGVDSTLKIQPAKLEDSAVYLCASSRGAEGFDEQYFGPGTRLTVT.

The CDR3, as DNA: TGTGCCAGCAGTTTAGCCCCATCGGGGAGGGAGCAGTACGTC. Residues: CASSLAPSGREQYV. The V call is TRBV28, the J call TRBJ2-7; D might be TRBD2 (6 bases). CDR3 length equals 14 residues. The germline CDR1 and CDR2 sequences are MDHEN and SYDVKM. Trimming left V 2 bases short and J 7 bases short, with 15 bases between.

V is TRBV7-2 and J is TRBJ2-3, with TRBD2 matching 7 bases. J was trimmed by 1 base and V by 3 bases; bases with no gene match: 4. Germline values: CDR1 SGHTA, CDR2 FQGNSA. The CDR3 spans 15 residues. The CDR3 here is CASSFAGRGTDTQYF. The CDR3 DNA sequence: TGTGCCAGCAGCTTTGCAGGGAGGGGCACAGATACGCAGTATTTT.

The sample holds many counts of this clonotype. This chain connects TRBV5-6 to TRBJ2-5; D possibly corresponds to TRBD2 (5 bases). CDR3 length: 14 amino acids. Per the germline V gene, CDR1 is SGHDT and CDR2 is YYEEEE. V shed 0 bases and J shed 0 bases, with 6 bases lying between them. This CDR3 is CASSLASHQETQYF. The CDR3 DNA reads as TGTGCCAGCAGCTTGGCTAGCCACCAAGAGACCCAGTACTTC.

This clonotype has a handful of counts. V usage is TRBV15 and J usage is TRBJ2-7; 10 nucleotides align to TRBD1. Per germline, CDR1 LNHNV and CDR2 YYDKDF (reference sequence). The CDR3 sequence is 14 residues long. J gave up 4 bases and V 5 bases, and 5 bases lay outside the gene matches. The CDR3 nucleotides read TGTGCCACCAGCCGCGGACAGGGGGGTTACGAGCAGTACGTC. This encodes CATSRGQGGYEQYV.

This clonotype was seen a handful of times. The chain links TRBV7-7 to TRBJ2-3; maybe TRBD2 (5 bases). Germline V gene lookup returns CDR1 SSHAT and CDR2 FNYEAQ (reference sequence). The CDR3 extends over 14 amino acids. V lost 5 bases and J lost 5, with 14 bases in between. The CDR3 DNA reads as TGTGCCAGCAGCATGAATACTAGGGAAGATACGCAGTATTTT. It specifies CASSMNTREDTQYF.

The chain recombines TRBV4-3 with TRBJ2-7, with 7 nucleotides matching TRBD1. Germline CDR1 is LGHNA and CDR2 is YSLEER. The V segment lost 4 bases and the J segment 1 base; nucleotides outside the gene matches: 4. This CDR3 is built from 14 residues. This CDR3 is CASSPGQRSYEQYF. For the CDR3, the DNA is TGCGCCAGCAGCCCGGGACAGCGTTCCTACGAGCAGTACTTC.

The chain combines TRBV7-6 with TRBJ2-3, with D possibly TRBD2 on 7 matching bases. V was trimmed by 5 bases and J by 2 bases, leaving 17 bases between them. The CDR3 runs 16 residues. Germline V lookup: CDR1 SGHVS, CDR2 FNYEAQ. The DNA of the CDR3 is TGTGCCAGCAGCCGGAGGGGGGGATCCTACACAGATACGCAGTATTTT. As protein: CASSRRGGSYTDTQYF.

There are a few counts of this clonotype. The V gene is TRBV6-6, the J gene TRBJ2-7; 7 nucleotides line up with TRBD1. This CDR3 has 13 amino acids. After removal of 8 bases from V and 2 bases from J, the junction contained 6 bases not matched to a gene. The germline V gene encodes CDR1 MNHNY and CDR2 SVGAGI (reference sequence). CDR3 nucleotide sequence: TGTGCCAGCCATTACAGGGGACCCTACGAGCAGTACTTC. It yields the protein CASHYRGPYEQYF.

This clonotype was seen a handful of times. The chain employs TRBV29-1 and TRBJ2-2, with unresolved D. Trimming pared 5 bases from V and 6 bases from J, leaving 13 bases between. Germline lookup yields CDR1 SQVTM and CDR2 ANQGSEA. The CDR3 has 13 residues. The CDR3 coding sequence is TGCAGCGTTCGAGGCCTTTCTTCCGGGGAGCTGTTTTTT. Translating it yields CSVRGLSSGELFF.

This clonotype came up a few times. The CDR3 DNA sequence: TGTGCCAGCAGACCACGATGGGACAGGGAAAATTCACCCCTCCACTTT. Amino acid sequence: CASRPRWDRENSPLHF. The chain carries TRBV27 and TRBJ1-6; TRBD1 matches 9 bases. V was pared by 6 bases and J by 7 bases, with 10 bases of the junction left unmatched. Germline CDR1 is MNHEY and CDR2 is SMNVEV (reference sequence). CDR3 length: 16 residues.

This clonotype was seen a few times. The CDR3 coding sequence is TGTGCCAGCAGCTTAGTTGTAGGCGAGGGGCAAGAGACCCAGTACTTC. Protein sequence: CASSLVVGEGQETQYF. The chain is built from TRBV7-9 and TRBJ2-5, with D perhaps assigned TRBD1 or TRBD2 (5 bases each). The V end was cut by 1 base, the J end by 2 bases, with 14 bases between. Germline V CDR1 and CDR2: SEHNR, FQNEAQ (reference sequence). This CDR3 has 16 amino acids.